This T cell receptor (beta chain) was profiled in a study of cytomegalovirus exposure and HLA in healthy donors. This clone was picked up one time. Primers included in the PCR were 60 Vbeta and 13 Jbeta primers. Profiling relied on immunoSEQ multiplex PCR, and the TCRdb table lists in-frame clones only, not all of them. The repertoire has about 180,000 clones, just under 85% of them found once; the top ten carry roughly 5.2%. Source material: PBMCs. This sequence was found in a girl aged 5 to 17 in good health and CMV-seropositive.

The CDR3 loop is CSVEMRSSGNTIYF. The CDR3 DNA reads as TGCAGCGTTGAAATGCGTAGCTCTGGAAACACCATATATTTT. The chain is built from TRBV29-1 and TRBJ1-3; D unclear. Germline-derived CDR1 and CDR2 are SQVTM and ANQGSEA. V lost 2 bases, J lost 0 bases, and 8 bases lay in between. This CDR3 has 14 amino acids.